Listed below are T cell receptor beta chains from one sample, sequenced in a study of post-analysis software for immune sequencing data. TCRdb used MiXCR to reprocess the PCR reads, holding one entry per CDR3 protein. Of 600,000 to 750,000 distinct CDR3 sequences in the sample, over 45% are singletons; the top ten hold around 11%. The sequencing input was blood. Receptors were obtained from a girl aged 2-9 years with multiple sclerosis. Both conserved end residues are part of each CDR3. The D gene is left open where the match is weak. A clone size is listed for some rows: how often the clone was seen (once, few, many), or a class if it is expanded.

TRBJ2-5 | TRBV6-5 | - | - | CASSYSSTGEETQYF | TGTGCCAGCAGTTACTCGAGTACGGGTGAGGAGACCCAGTACTTC
TRBJ1-4 | TRBV5-1 | once | - | CASSAEGEKLFF | TGCGCCAGCAGCGCGGAGGGAGAAAAACTGTTTTTT
TRBJ1-4 | TRBV11-2 | - | TRBD1 | CASSDHRGTNEKLFF | TGTGCCAGCAGCGACCACAGGGGAACTAATGAAAAACTGTTTTTT
TRBJ2-6 | TRBV4-2 | few | TRBD1 | CASSPQGAAGANVLTF | TGTGCCAGCAGCCCTCAGGGGGCGGCTGGGGCCAACGTCCTGACTTTC
TRBJ2-1 | TRBV20-1 | few | - | CSARDWGYNEQFF | TGCAGTGCTAGAGACTGGGGCTACAATGAGCAGTTCTTC
TRBJ2-1 | TRBV7-2 | - | - | CASSFPRVFGANEQFF | TGTGCCAGCAGCTTCCCCAGGGTTTTTGGGGCCAATGAGCAGTTCTTC
TRBJ2-3 | TRBV6-6 | - | TRBD2 | CASSYSFGGDTQYF | TGTGCCAGCAGTTACTCGTTCGGGGGGGATACGCAGTATTTT
TRBJ2-7 | TRBV7-8 | - | - | CASSLAPQPRYEQYF | TGTGCCAGCAGCTTAGCCCCGCAGCCGCGCTACGAGCAGTACTTC
TRBJ2-4 | TRBV20-1 | - | TRBD2 | CSASKGTSGGGIQYF | TGCAGTGCTAGTAAGGGGACTAGCGGGGGCGGCATTCAGTACTTC
TRBJ2-7 | TRBV29-1 | - | TRBD1 | CSAARDRGLEQYF | TGCAGCGCCGCCCGGGACAGGGGGCTCGAGCAGTACTTC
TRBJ2-7 | TRBV29-1 | - | TRBD1 | CSVETGESYEQYF | TGCAGCGTTGAGACAGGGGAAAGCTACGAGCAGTACTTC
TRBJ1-1 | TRBV27 | - | TRBD1 | CASSCDRVEWTEAFF | TGTGCCAGCAGTTGCGACAGGGTAGAGTGGACTGAAGCTTTCTTT